A selection of T cell receptor beta chains follows, all from one sample in a study of blood T cell repertoires in COVID-19. Method: immunoSEQ multiplex PCR; TCRdb's copy keeps in-frame clones and lacks some. The sample records roughly 360,000 clones, roughly four fifths being singletons. The sequenced material came from PBMCs or T cells enriched from blood (not recorded which). The receptor set was obtained from a woman in her fifties or sixties who had recovered from COVID-19. CDR3s include the opening cysteine and the closing phenylalanine or tryptophan. D genes are given only for firm matches. Clone size is not always given. Where it is, it says once, few, many or a class for expanded clones.

D gene	V gene	J gene	clone size	CDR3 protein	CDR3 DNA
-	TRBV19	TRBJ1-1	-	CASSISGVNTEAFF	TGTGCCAGTAGTATATCGGGGGTGAACACTGAAGCTTTCTTT
-	TRBV6-2/TRBV6-3	TRBJ2-7	-	CASSLRTPQSSYEQYF	TGTGCCAGCAGTTTACGGACTCCCCAGAGCTCCTACGAGCAGTACTTC
TRBD2	TRBV7-2	TRBJ2-7	-	CASSLAGVVSGGYEQYF	TGTGCCAGCAGCTTAGCGGGGGTCGTTAGCGGGGGCTACGAGCAGTACTTC
-	TRBV11-2	TRBJ1-2	-	CASSFINYGYTF	TGTGCCAGCAGCTTCATTAACTATGGCTACACCTTC
-	TRBV11-2	TRBJ1-1	-	CASSLFPGKTEAFF	TGTGCCAGCAGCTTATTTCCAGGGAAGACTGAAGCTTTCTTT
-	TRBV29-1	TRBJ1-1	-	CSVSPGAVPRSEAFF	TGCAGCGTTTCCCCAGGTGCAGTCCCAAGGTCTGAAGCTTTCTTT
-	TRBV30	TRBJ1-2	-	CAWRFQRENYGYTF	TGTGCCTGGAGATTTCAGCGGGAAAACTATGGCTACACCTTC
TRBD1	TRBV27	TRBJ1-5	-	CASSPDLTHRGQPQHF	TGTGCCAGCAGTCCTGACCTCACTCACAGGGGACAGCCCCAGCATTTT
TRBD2	TRBV7-9	TRBJ2-7	-	CASSSGLAGVHYEQYF	TGTGCCAGCAGCTCGGGACTAGCGGGAGTCCACTACGAGCAGTACTTC
TRBD1	TRBV27	TRBJ1-2	-	CASSLLGTGAIYGYTF	TGTGCCAGCAGTTTACTGGGGACAGGGGCCATCTATGGCTACACCTTC
TRBD1	TRBV2	TRBJ2-2	once	CASSRQGLQNTGELFF	TGTGCCAGCAGTAGACAGGGCCTCCAGAACACCGGGGAGCTGTTTTTT
TRBD1	TRBV6-5	TRBJ2-1	-	CATTGGWEQFF	TGTGCCACCACAGGGGGATGGGAGCAGTTCTTC
-	TRBV11-3	TRBJ1-1	-	CASAASLGAFF	TGTGCCAGCGCGGCATCTCTCGGAGCTTTCTTT
-	TRBV18	TRBJ1-5	-	CASSRLQGPQPQHF	TGTGCCAGCTCACGGCTGCAGGGTCCCCAGCCCCAGCATTTT
TRBD2	TRBV3-1/TRBV3-2	TRBJ2-7	-	CASSQPSGGTYEQYF	TGTGCCAGCAGCCAACCCAGCGGGGGTACCTACGAGCAGTACTTC
-	TRBV7-2	TRBJ1-3	-	CASSRAASGNTIYF	TGTGCCAGCTCCAGGGCTGCTAGTGGAAACACCATATATTTT
-	TRBV27	TRBJ2-7	-	CASSGRETGEQYF	TGTGCCAGCAGCGGACGGGAGACGGGCGAGCAGTACTTC